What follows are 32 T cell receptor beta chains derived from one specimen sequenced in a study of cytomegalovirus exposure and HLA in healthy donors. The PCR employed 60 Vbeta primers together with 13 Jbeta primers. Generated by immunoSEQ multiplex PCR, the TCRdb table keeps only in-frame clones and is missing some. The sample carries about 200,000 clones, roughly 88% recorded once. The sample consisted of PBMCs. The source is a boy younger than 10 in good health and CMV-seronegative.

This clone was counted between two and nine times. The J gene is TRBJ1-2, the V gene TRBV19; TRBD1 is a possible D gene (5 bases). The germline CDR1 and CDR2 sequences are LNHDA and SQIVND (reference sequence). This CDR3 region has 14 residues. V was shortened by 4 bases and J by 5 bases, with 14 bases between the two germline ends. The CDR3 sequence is CASSNQGPRYGYTF. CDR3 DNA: TGTGCCAGTAGTAATCAGGGCCCCCGGTATGGCTACACCTTC.

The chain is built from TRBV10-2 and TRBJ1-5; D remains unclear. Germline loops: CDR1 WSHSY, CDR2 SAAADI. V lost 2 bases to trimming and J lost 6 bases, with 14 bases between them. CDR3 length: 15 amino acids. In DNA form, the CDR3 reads TGCGCCAGCAGTGAGGTCCGAACGGGTTTTCAGCCCCAGCATTTT. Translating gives CASSEVRTGFQPQHF.

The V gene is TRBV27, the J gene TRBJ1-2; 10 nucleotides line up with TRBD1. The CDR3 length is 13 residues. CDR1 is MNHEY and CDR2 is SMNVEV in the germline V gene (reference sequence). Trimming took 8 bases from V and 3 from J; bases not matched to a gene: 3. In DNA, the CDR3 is TGTGCCAGCGGACAGGGGGGCCACTATGGCTACACCTTC. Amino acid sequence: CASGQGGHYGYTF.

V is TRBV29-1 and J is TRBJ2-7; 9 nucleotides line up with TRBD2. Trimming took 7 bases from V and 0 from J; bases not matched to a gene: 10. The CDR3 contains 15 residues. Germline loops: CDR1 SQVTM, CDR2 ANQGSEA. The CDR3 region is CSAEAWTSVSYEQYF. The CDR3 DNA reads TGCAGCGCTGAGGCCTGGACTAGCGTCTCCTACGAGCAGTACTTC.

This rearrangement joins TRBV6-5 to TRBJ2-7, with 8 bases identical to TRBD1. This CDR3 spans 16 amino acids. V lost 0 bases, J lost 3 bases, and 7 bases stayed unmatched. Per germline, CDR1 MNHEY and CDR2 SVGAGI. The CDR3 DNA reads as TGTGCCAGCAGTTACTCCTACAGGGGGGCGAACTACGAGCAGTACTTC. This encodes CASSYSYRGANYEQYF.

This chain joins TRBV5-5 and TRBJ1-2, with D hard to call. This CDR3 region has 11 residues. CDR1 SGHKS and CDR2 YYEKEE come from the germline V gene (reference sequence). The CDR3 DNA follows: TGTGCTAGCGGGCGGGAAGATGGCTACACCTTC. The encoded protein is CASGREDGYTF. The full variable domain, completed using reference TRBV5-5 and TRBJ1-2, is DAGVTQSPTHLIKTRGQQVTLRCSPISGHKSVSWYQQVLGQGPQFIFQYYEKEERGRGNFPDRFSARQFPNYSSELNVNALLLGDSALYLCASGREDGYTFGSGTRLTVV.

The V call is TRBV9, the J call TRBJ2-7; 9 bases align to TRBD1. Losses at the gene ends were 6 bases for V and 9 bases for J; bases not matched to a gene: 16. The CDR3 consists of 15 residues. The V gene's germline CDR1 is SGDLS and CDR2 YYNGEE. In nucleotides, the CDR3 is TGTGCCAGCACCTTCCGGGACAGGGTAGGTTTTGGGCAGTACTTC. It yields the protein CASTFRDRVGFGQYF.

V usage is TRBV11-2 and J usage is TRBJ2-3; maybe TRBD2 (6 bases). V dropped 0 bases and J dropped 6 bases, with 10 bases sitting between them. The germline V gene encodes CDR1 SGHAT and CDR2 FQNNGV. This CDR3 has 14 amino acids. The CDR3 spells CASSLERGVDTQYF. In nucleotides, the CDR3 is TGTGCCAGCAGCTTAGAGCGGGGTGTGGATACGCAGTATTTT.

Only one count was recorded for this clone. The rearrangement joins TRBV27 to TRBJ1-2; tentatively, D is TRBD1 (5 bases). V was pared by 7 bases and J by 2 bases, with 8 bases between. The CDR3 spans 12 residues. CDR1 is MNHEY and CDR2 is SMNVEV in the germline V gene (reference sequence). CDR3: CASKTANYGYTF. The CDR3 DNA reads TGTGCCAGCAAGACAGCCAACTATGGCTACACCTTC.

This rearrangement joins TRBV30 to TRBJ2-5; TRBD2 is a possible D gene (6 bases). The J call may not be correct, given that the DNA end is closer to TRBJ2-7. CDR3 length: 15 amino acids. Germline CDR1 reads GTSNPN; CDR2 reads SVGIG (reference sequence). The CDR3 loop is CAWSVGAGRPYEQYF. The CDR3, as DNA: TGTGCCTGGAGTGTAGGGGCGGGACGACCCTACGAGCAGTACTTC.

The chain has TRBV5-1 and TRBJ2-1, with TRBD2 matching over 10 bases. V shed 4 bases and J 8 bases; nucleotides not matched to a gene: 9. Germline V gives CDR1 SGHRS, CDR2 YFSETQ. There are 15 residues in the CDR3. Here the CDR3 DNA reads TGCGCCAGCAGCCCCCAGCGGGGGGGCAAGGATGAGCAGTTCTTC. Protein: CASSPQRGGKDEQFF. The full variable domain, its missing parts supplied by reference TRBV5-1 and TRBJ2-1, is KAGVTQTPRYLIKTRGQQVTLSCSPISGHRSVSWYQQTPGQGLQFLFEYFSETQRNKGNFPGRFSGRQFSNSRSEMNVSTLELGDSALYLCASSPQRGGKDEQFFGPGTRLTVL.

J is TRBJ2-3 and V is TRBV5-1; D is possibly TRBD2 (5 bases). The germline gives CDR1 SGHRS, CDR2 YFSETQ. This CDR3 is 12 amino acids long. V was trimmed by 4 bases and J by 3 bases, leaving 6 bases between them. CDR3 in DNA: TGCGCCAGCAGCAGAGGGACAGATACGCAGTATTTT. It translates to CASSRGTDTQYF.

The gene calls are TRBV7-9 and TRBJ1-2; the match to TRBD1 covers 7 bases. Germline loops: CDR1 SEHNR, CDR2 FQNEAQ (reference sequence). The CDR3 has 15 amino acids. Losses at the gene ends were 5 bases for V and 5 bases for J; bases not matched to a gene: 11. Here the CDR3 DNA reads TGTGCCAGCAGCCCCCGACAGGGAAGACCGTATGGCTACACCTTC. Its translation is CASSPRQGRPYGYTF.

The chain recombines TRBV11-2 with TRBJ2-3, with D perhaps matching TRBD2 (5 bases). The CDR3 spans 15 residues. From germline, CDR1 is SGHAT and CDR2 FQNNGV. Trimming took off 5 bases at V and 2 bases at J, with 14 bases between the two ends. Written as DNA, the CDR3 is TGTGCCAGCAGCCCAGACCGGGATCTCACAGATACGCAGTATTTT. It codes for CASSPDRDLTDTQYF.

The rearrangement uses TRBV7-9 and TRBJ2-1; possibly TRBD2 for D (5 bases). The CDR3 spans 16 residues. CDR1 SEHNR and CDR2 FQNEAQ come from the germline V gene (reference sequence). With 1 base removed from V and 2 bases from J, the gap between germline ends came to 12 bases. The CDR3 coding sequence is TGTGCCAGCAGCTTAGGTCTTAACGGGGCCTACAATGAGCAGTTCTTC. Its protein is CASSLGLNGAYNEQFF. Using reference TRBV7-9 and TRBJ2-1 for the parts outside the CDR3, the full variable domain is DTGVSQNPRHKITKRGQNVTFRCDPISEHNRLYWYRQTLGQGPEFLTYFQNEAQLEKSRLLSDRFSAERPKGSFSTLEIQRTEQGDSAMYLCASSLGLNGAYNEQFFGPGTRLTVL.

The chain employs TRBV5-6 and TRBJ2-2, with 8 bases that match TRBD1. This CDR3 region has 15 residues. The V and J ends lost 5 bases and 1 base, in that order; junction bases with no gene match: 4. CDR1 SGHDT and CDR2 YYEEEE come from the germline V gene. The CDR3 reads CASSYGTGNTGELFF. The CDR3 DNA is TGTGCCAGCAGTTATGGGACAGGGAACACCGGGGAGCTGTTTTTT.

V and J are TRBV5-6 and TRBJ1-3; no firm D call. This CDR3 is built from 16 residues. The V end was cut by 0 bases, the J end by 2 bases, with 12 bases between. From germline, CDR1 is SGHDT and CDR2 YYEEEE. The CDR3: CASSLGVQITGNTIYF. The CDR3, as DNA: TGTGCCAGCAGCTTGGGGGTACAGATAACTGGAAACACCATATATTTT.

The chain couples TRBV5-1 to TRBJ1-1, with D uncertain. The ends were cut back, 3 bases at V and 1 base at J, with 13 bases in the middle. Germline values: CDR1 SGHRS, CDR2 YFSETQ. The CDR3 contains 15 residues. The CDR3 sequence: CASSWEGSSNTEAFF. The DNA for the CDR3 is TGCGCCAGCAGCTGGGAGGGAAGCTCGAACACTGAAGCTTTCTTT.

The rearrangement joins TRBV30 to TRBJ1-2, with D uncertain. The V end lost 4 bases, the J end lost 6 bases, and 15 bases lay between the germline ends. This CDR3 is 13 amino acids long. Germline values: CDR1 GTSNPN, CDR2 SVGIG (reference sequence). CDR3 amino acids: CAWKGWPGNGYTF. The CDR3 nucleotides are TGTGCCTGGAAAGGGTGGCCGGGGAATGGCTACACCTTC.

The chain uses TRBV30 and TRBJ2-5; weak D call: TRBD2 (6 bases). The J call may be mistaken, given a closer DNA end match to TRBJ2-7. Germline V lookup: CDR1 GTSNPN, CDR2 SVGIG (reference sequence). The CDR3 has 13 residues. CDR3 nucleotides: TGTGCCTGGAATCCCGGGGAGGTCTACGAGCAGTACTTC. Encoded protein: CAWNPGEVYEQYF.

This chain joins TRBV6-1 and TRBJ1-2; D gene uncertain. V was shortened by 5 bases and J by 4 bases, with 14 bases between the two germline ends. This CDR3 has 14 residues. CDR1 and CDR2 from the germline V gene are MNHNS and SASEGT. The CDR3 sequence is CASSLEFRGYGYTF. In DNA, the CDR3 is TGTGCCAGCAGTTTAGAATTCCGGGGCTATGGCTACACCTTC.

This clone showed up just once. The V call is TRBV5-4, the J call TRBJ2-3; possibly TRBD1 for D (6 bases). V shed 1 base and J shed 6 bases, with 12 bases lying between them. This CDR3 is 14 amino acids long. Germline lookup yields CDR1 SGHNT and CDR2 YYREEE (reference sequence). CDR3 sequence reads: CASSLMGAGDTQYF. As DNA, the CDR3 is TGTGCCAGCAGCTTGATGGGGGCTGGGGATACGCAGTATTTT.

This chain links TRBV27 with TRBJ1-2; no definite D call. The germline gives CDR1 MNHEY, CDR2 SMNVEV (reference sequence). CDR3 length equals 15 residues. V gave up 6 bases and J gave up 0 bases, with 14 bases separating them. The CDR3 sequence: CASSPPGTANYGYTF. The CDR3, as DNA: TGTGCCAGCAGCCCGCCAGGCACCGCTAACTATGGCTACACCTTC.

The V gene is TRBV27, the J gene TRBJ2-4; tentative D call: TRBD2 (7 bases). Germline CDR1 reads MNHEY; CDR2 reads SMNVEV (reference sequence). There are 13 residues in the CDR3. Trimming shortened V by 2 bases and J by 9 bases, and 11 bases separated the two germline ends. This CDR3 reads CASSLGGAAIQYF. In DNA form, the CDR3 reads TGTGCCAGCAGTTTAGGGGGGGCGGCCATTCAGTACTTC.

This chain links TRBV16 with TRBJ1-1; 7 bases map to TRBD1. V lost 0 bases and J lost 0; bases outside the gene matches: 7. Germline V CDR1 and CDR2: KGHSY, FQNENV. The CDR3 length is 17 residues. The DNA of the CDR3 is TGTGCCAGCAGCCAATCCCCAGGGGGAAGGGTGAACACTGAAGCTTTCTTT. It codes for CASSQSPGGRVNTEAFF. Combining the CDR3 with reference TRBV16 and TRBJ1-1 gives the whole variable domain GEEVAQTPKHLVRGEGQKAKLYCAPIKGHSYVFWYQQVLKNEFKFLISFQNENVFDETGMPKERFSAKCLPNSPCSLEIQATKLEDSAVYFCASSQSPGGRVNTEAFFGQGTRLTVV.

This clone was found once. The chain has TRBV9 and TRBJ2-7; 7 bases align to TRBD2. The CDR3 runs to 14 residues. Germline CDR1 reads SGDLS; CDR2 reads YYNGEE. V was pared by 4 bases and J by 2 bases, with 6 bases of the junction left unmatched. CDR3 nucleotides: TGTGCCAGCAGCCCCAGCGGGGAGACCTACGAGCAGTACTTC. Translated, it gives CASSPSGETYEQYF. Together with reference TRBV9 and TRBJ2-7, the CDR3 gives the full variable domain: DSGVTQTPKHLITATGQRVTLRCSPRSGDLSVYWYQQSLDQGLQFLIQYYNGEERAKGNILERFSAQQFPDLHSELNLSSLELGDSALYFCASSPSGETYEQYFGPGTRLTVT.

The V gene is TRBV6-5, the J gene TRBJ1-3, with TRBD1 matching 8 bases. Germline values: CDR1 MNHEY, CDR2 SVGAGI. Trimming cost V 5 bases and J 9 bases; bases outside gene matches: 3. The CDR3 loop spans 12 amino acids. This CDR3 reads CASSGTGGTIYF. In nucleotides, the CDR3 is TGTGCCAGCAGTGGGACAGGCGGCACCATATATTTT.

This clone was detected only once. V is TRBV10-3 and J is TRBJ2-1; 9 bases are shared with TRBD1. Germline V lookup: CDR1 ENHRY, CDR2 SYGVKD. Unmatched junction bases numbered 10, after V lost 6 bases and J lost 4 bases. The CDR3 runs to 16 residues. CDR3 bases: TGTGCCATCAGCCCCGAACAGGGGGCAATATACAATGAGCAGTTCTTC. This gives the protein CAISPEQGAIYNEQFF.

CDR3 amino acids: CASSHLPDRGQETQYF. The DNA of the CDR3 is TGTGCCAGCAGTCATTTGCCGGACAGGGGCCAAGAGACCCAGTACTTC. This chain links TRBV2 with TRBJ2-5, with TRBD1 identical over 9 bases. V shed 5 bases, J shed 1 base, and the junction held 8 bases outside the gene matches. CDR1 and CDR2 (germline): SNHLY, FYNNEI. CDR3 length equals 16 residues.

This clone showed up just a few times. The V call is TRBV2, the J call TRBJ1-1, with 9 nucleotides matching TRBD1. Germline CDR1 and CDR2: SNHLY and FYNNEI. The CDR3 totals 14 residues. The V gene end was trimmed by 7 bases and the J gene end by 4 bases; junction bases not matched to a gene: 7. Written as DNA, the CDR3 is TGTGCCAGCACCTATGGACAGGGGTCCACTGAAGCTTTCTTT. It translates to CASTYGQGSTEAFF.

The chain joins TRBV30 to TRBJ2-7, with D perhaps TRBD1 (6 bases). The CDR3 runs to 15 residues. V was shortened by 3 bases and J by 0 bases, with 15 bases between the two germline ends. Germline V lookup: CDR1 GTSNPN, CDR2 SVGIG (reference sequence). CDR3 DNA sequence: TGTGCCTGGAGCGCCCCCACAGGGACCTCCTACGAGCAGTACTTC. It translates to CAWSAPTGTSYEQYF.

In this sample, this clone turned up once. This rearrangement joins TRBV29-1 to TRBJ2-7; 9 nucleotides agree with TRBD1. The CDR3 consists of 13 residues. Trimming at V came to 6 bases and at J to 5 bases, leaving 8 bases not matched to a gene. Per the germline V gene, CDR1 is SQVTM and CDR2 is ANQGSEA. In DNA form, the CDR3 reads TGCAGCGTCCACCGGGACAGGGCCAACGAGCAGTACTTC. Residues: CSVHRDRANEQYF.